The present TCR beta chain was sequenced within a study of blood T cell repertoires in COVID-19. V lost 4 bases and J lost 4; bases outside the gene matches: 10. In germline, CDR1 is SGHNT, CDR2 YYREEE (reference sequence). This CDR3 region has 17 residues. This clone was detected once. Either two negative PCRs, clearance, or symptom resolution qualified Cohort 3 donors as recovered. Here immunoSEQ multiplex PCR was the method, and the copy in TCRdb shows in-frame clones only, minus some. The sample consists of some 400,000 clones, around 89% of them appearing once. The sequenced sample consisted of PBMCs or T cells enriched from blood (not recorded which). The rearrangement joins TRBV5-4 to TRBJ2-2; TRBD1 agrees at 10 bases. The sequence was obtained from a man aged 30-40 years who had recovered from COVID-19. CDR3 DNA: TGTGCCAGCAGCCGATCCGGGACAGGGGTCGGCACCGGGGAGCTGTTTTTT. Its protein is CASSRSGTGVGTGELFF.